This TCR beta chain was found in a study of CD8 T cells in ankylosing spondylitis. Study results and caveats: A TCR beta motif of eight highly homologous variants appeared characteristic of ankylosing spondylitis blood. Significant enrichment of disease-linked clones was reportedly seen in matched ankylosing spondylitis synovial fluid. Disease-linked clones displayed a CD8+ phenotype and appeared relatively rarely in peripheral blood.

The CDR3 runs to 14 residues. The germline V gene encodes CDR1 SGHDT and CDR2 YYEEEE. V was pared by 1 base and J by 5 bases, with 10 bases between. This clonotype has ten or more counts. Its antigen is undetermined. A quantitative 5'-RACE method, one with molecular barcodes, was used to make TCR beta libraries. TCRdb passed the 5' RACE reads through MiXCR, listing each CDR3 protein once. Of about 500,000 distinct CDR3 sequences listed, over 4% are singletons. The clonotype was recovered from a male donor with ankylosing spondylitis. This rearrangement joins TRBV5-6 to TRBJ1-5, with D possibly matching TRBD1 (5 bases). Sequenced: blood, either unsorted or a sorted T cell fraction (not recorded which). The CDR3 DNA reads TGTGCCAGCAGCTTGAGGACACCATATCAGCCCCAGCATTTT. The encoded protein is CASSLRTPYQPQHF.